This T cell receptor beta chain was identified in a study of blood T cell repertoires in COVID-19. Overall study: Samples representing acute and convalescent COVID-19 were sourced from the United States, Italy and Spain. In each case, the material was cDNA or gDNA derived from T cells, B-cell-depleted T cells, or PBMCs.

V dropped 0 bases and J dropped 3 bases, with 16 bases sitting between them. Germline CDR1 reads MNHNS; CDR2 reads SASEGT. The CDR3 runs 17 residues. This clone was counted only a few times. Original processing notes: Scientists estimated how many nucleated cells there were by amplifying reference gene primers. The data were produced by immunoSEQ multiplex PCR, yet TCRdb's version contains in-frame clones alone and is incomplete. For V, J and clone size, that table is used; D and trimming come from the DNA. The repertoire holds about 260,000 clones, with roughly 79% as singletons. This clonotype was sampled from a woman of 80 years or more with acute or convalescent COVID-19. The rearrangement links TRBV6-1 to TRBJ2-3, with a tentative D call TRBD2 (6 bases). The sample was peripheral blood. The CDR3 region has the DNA TGTGCCAGCAGTGAAGCTCAGGAGGGAGGCCGTACAGATACGCAGTATTTT. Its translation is CASSEAQEGGRTDTQYF.